This T cell receptor (beta chain) emerged from a study of a mutant IDH1 vaccine in newly diagnosed glioma. Study-wide background: Patients were started on vaccination 4-6 weeks after radiotherapy alone, or with temozolomide cycles. Earlier care involved radiotherapy, temozolomide, or both, and the majority received both.

Method: immunoSEQ multiplex PCR; TCRdb's copy keeps in-frame clones and lacks some. The sample records tens of thousands of clones, around 76% being singletons. Comments on this clone: The antigen remains unidentified.

Trimming shortened V by 1 base and J by 5 bases, and 14 bases separated the two germline ends. Germline V CDR1 and CDR2: SGHTA, FQGNSA. CDR3 length: 16 amino acids. Overall study findings and caveats: Evidence of vaccine-induced immune responses was documented in nearly 95% of patients.

The time point was: week 23, last vaccination. A 20-mer mutant IDH1 peptide at 300 ug was injected subcutaneously with topical imiquimod. Every donor had a new WHO grade 3 or 4 astrocytoma that was IDH1-mutant, with loss of nuclear ATRX. This chain joins TRBV7-2 and TRBJ2-2, with D perhaps TRBD2 (5 bases). Sequencing was performed on PBMCs, taken from a glioma patient whose treatment included an IDH1 peptide vaccine. This TCR came from a man aged 50 to 60 with glioma. CDR3: CASSLEAVRRTGELFF. Here the CDR3 DNA reads TGTGCCAGCAGCTTAGAGGCGGTCAGGAGGACCGGGGAGCTGTTTTTT.